The present TCR beta chain was sequenced within a study of cytomegalovirus exposure and HLA in healthy donors (TCRdb year 2017). About the full investigation: According to a later analysis, the approximately 130 validation repertoires were produced on the same platform as the 666 repertoires of the first cohort. The study aimed to test whether signatures of past pathogen exposure could be identified by cataloging public T cell receptors. In addition to the first cohort of 500 to 850 subjects, a separate validation cohort of under 150 different subjects was used. High-throughput TCR immunosequencing, statistical association of individual TCRs with disease status, and machine learning were combined to predict cytomegalovirus infection status. Findings and caveats that apply to the study as a whole: The classifier was reported to diagnose cytomegalovirus status with high specificity and sensitivity in both the original and validation cohorts. Most TCR sequences were observed very rarely across donors, whereas some public TCRs were present in many individuals. A total of 150 to 200 TCR beta chains were listed by the study as associated with cytomegalovirus. Three of the identified cytomegalovirus-associated TCR beta chains were confirmed in vitro to be specific for cytomegalovirus antigens. A later analysis found that TCRs clustered in the first cohort also tended to co-occur in the 120 validation repertoires, with 94% of cluster scores above 0. The authors suggested that the approach could potentially be extended to other disease states and immunological phenotypes. A later analysis had no HLA typing for the validation cohort, so co-occurrence there was scored across all 110 or so repertoires.

The library was prepared using the immunoSEQ multiplex PCR assay. The original methods were these. A statistical classification framework was developed to diagnose cytomegalovirus status using the catalog of TCR beta chain sequences. TCRdb obtained this table from immuneACCESS and retained in-frame rearrangements with V and J assigned. These tables miss some clones; where compared with another copy, unresolved V genes account for less than half of the shortfall, and the remainder is unexplained. Clone size and V and J calls were adopted from that table, with D and trimming inferred from the DNA. Within this sample are tens of thousands of clones, with 94% of them counted one time only. The ten largest account for 1.5% to 1.8% of the sample. The CDR1 and CDR2 encoded by the germline V gene are SGDLS and YYNGEE. Trimming removed 0 bases from V and 2 bases from J; the gene matches leave 2 bases unexplained. Spanning cysteine to phenylalanine, the CDR3 consists of 16 amino acids. Only the CDR3 portion is preserved as DNA: 48 bases, with reading frame beginning at the first base.

Details on this clone: It lacks a known antigen. No base qualities exist here, and no much larger clone lies one base off it.

Separate from the roughly 700-subject first cohort, the validation cohort of 120 subjects was the group to which the donors belonged. This sequence originates from a man younger than 30 in good health and CMV-seropositive. The sequence links TRBV9 to TRBJ2-3, with TRBD2 identical over 11 junction bases. Sequenced material: PBMCs. The CDR3 reads CASSVELAGVTDTQYF. The nucleotide sequence is given as TGTGCCAGCAGCGTAGAACTAGCGGGGGTCACAGATACGCAGTATTTT.